This T cell receptor beta chain stems from a study of blood T cell repertoires in COVID-19. Turning to the study itself: The United States, Italy and Spain were the sources of the acute and convalescent COVID-19 samples. Nucleic acid was either cDNA or gDNA, and it came from T cells, B-cell-depleted T cells, or PBMCs.

Germline assignment: CDR1 SGHNT and CDR2 YYREEE (reference sequence). The CDR3 sequence is 17 residues long. Trimming cost V 0 bases and J 7 bases; bases outside gene matches: 9. Original analysis: Scientists estimated how many nucleated cells there were by amplifying reference gene primers. The repertoire was sequenced with immunoSEQ multiplex PCR; TCRdb's copy has only in-frame clones and lacks some. For V, J and clone size, that table is used; D and trimming come from the DNA. The sample yields about 74,000 clones, 80% to 90% seen once. This clonotype was obtained from a woman of 80 years or more with acute or convalescent COVID-19. Sample: peripheral blood. The rearrangement joins TRBV5-4 to TRBJ2-1; TRBD2 matches 11 bases. CDR3 loop: CASSLEEVAGGANEQFF. Here the CDR3 DNA reads TGTGCCAGCAGCTTGGAGGAAGTAGCGGGAGGGGCGAATGAGCAGTTCTTC.